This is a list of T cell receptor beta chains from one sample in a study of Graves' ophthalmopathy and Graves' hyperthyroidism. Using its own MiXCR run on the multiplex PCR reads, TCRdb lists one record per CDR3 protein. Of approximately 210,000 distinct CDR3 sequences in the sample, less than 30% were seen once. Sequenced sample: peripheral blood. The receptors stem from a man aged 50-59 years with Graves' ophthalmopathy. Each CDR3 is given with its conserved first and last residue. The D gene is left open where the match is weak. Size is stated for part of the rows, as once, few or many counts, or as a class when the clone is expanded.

CDR3 DNA: TGTGCCAGCAGACTGCGGACTCGGGGTCGAGAGACCCAGTACTTC
CDR3 protein: CASRLRTRGRETQYF
CDR3 length: 15
J gene: TRBJ2-5
D gene: .
clone size: .
V gene: TRBV12-3/TRBV12-4

CDR3 DNA: TGTGCCAGCAGCCAAGATCGGGTAGGGGCCCAGCATTTT
CDR3 protein: CASSQDRVGAQHF
CDR3 length: 13
J gene: TRBJ1-5
D gene: .
clone size: .
V gene: TRBV3-1

CDR3 DNA: TGCAGTGCTAGAGATCAGGGGAACACTGAAGCTTTCTTT
CDR3 protein: CSARDQGNTEAFF
CDR3 length: 13
J gene: TRBJ1-1
D gene: .
clone size: many
V gene: TRBV20-1

CDR3 DNA: TGTGCCACCAGACAGGGATCGGTAACTGAAGCTTTCTTT
CDR3 protein: CATRQGSVTEAFF
CDR3 length: 13
J gene: TRBJ1-1
D gene: .
clone size: .
V gene: TRBV15

CDR3 DNA: TGTGCCAGCAGGACCGGCGGACAGGGGAAACAAGAGACCCAGTACTTC
CDR3 protein: CASRTGGQGKQETQYF
CDR3 length: 16
J gene: TRBJ2-5
D gene: TRBD1
clone size: .
V gene: TRBV12-3/TRBV12-4

CDR3 DNA: TGCAGTGAGCTGAAGCGGGAGTACCAAGAGACCCAGTACTTC
CDR3 protein: CSELKREYQETQYF
CDR3 length: 14
J gene: TRBJ2-5
D gene: TRBD2
clone size: many
V gene: TRBV20-1

CDR3 DNA: TGTGCCAGCAGTTTAAACCCCCATCAGCCCCAGCATTTT
CDR3 protein: CASSLNPHQPQHF
CDR3 length: 13
J gene: TRBJ1-5
D gene: .
clone size: many
V gene: TRBV12-3/TRBV12-4

CDR3 DNA: TGTGCCAGCACCCTGGACAGGAACACTGAAGCTTTCTTT
CDR3 protein: CASTLDRNTEAFF
CDR3 length: 13
J gene: TRBJ1-1
D gene: .
clone size: many
V gene: TRBV6-5

CDR3 DNA: TGTGCCAGCAGCCCTCGGCCGGGGTGGGTGAACACTGAAGCTTTCTTT
CDR3 protein: CASSPRPGWVNTEAFF
CDR3 length: 16
J gene: TRBJ1-1
D gene: .
clone size: .
V gene: TRBV12-3/TRBV12-4

CDR3 DNA: TGTGCCAGCAGTTCCGGACAGACCTCTGGAAACACCATATATTTT
CDR3 protein: CASSSGQTSGNTIYF
CDR3 length: 15
J gene: TRBJ1-3
D gene: .
clone size: .
V gene: TRBV6-5

CDR3 DNA: TGCAGCGTTCGACTAGCGGGATCCTCTGGGGCCAACGTCCTGACTTTC
CDR3 protein: CSVRLAGSSGANVLTF
CDR3 length: 16
J gene: TRBJ2-6
D gene: TRBD2
clone size: many
V gene: TRBV29-1

CDR3 DNA: TGTGCCACCAGCATCGCGGGGGGCCGCGATCAGCCCCAGCATTTT
CDR3 protein: CATSIAGGRDQPQHF
CDR3 length: 15
J gene: TRBJ1-5
D gene: .
clone size: .
V gene: TRBV15

CDR3 DNA: TGTGCCAGCAGCCCCGCGGGTCCAGAGACCCAGTACTTC
CDR3 protein: CASSPAGPETQYF
CDR3 length: 13
J gene: TRBJ2-5
D gene: .
clone size: .
V gene: TRBV11-2

CDR3 DNA: TGCAGCGTCGAAGTCCCGGGACAAGCCTACGAGCAGTACTTC
CDR3 protein: CSVEVPGQAYEQYF
CDR3 length: 14
J gene: TRBJ2-7
D gene: .
clone size: many
V gene: TRBV29-1

CDR3 DNA: TGTGCCAGCAGTTACAGGGCAGGGGCTGGGGAGACCCAGTACTTC
CDR3 protein: CASSYRAGAGETQYF
CDR3 length: 15
J gene: TRBJ2-5
D gene: .
clone size: .
V gene: TRBV6-5